The 24 T cell receptor beta chains listed next were all sequenced from one sample in a study of response to subunit inactivated influenza vaccine. TCRdb re-analysed the RT-PCR reads in MiXCR, keeping a single row per CDR3 protein. The sample has some 570,000 distinct CDR3 sequences; about 11% are singletons. This same sample was also taken into another study, of T cells expressing NK-cell markers. That report adds: In generating TCR beta cDNA, 5'RACE template switching with UMIs was used.

The sample here was PBMCs from blood, taken on the day of vaccination. These receptors all stem from a man aged 45-65 years who received an inactivated influenza vaccine.

The V and J genes are TRBV9 and TRBJ1-1; tentative D call: TRBD1 (5 bases). The CDR3 covers 12 residues. Looked up from germline, CDR1 is SGDLS and CDR2 is YYNGEE. V lost 4 bases and J 8 bases, leaving 12 bases between the germline ends. CDR3 DNA: TGTGCCAGCAGCCCCGGGACCGGGGAAGCTTTCTTT. Its protein product is CASSPGTGEAFF.

DNA of the CDR3: TGCAGCGTTGAAATGGGGCAGGGTAGTACTGAAGCTTTCTTT. This encodes CSVEMGQGSTEAFF. This chain joins TRBV29-1 and TRBJ1-1; D perhaps matches TRBD1 (5 bases). Germline CDR1 is SQVTM and CDR2 is ANQGSEA. This CDR3 is built from 14 residues. The V end was cut by 2 bases, the J end by 5 bases, with 15 bases between.

Here the CDR3 reads CSAAGTSGTDSYEQYF. The CDR3 coding sequence is TGCAGTGCCGCCGGGACTAGCGGTACCGATTCCTACGAGCAGTACTTC. The chain is built from TRBV20-1 and TRBJ2-7; TRBD2 aligns across 11 bases. The CDR3 spans 16 residues. The V gene's germline CDR1 is DFQATT and CDR2 SNEGSKA (reference sequence). V lost 6 bases and J lost 1; bases outside the gene matches: 11.

The chain employs TRBV3-1 and TRBJ1-2, with D possibly matching TRBD1 (5 bases). This CDR3 spans 16 amino acids. The V and J ends lost 0 bases and 5 bases respectively, with 16 bases between them. From germline, CDR1 is LGHDT and CDR2 YNNKEL (reference sequence). CDR3 DNA sequence: TGTGCCAGCAGCCAAGATTTAAGGGGCGCAGGGTATGGCTACACCTTC. As protein: CASSQDLRGAGYGYTF. Combining the CDR3 with reference TRBV3-1 and TRBJ1-2 gives the whole variable domain DTAVSQTPKYLVTQMGNDKSIKCEQNLGHDTMYWYKQDSKKFLKIMFSYNNKELIINETVPNRFSPKSPDKAHLNLHINSLELGDSAVYFCASSQDLRGAGYGYTFGSGTRLTVV.

This clonotype came up many times. The chain combines TRBV5-1 with TRBJ2-7; D is tentatively TRBD1 or TRBD2 (6 bases each). V gave up 3 bases and J gave up 5 bases, with 15 bases separating them. The CDR3 spans 14 residues. Germline CDR1 SGHRS, CDR2 YFSETQ. CDR3 bases: TGCGCCAGCAGCTCGGCGGGACAAAGGAACGAGCAGTACTTC. Amino acids: CASSSAGQRNEQYF.

The chain couples TRBV5-5 to TRBJ2-1, with 11 bases lining up with TRBD2. With V trimmed by 2 bases and J by 4 bases, 11 bases remained unmatched. CDR1 and CDR2 from the germline V gene are SGHKS and YYEKEE (reference sequence). This CDR3 contains 18 residues. CDR3 bases: TGTGCCAGCAGCTTTCGCTTCCTAGCGGGGGGACCTTACAATGAGCAGTTCTTC. The encoded protein is CASSFRFLAGGPYNEQFF.

The CDR3 region has the DNA TGTGCCAGCAGCTTAATCTTACCCGGGGAGACCCAGTACTTC. This gives the protein CASSLILPGETQYF. V and J are TRBV7-9 and TRBJ2-5; D ambiguous. Germline CDR1 is SEHNR and CDR2 is FQNEAQ (reference sequence). CDR3 length: 14 residues. The V and J ends lost 2 bases and 5 bases respectively, with 12 bases between them. Full variable domain (rest looked up from reference TRBV7-9 and TRBJ2-5): DTGVSQNPRHKITKRGQNVTFRCDPISEHNRLYWYRQTLGQGPEFLTYFQNEAQLEKSRLLSDRFSAERPKGSFSTLEIQRTEQGDSAMYLCASSLILPGETQYFGPGTRLLVL.

This clonotype was seen more than once but under ten times. The CDR3 sequence: CASSTTRGGGETQYF. In nucleotides, the CDR3 is TGTGCCAGCAGCACGACCCGAGGGGGGGGGGAGACCCAGTACTTC. This chain links TRBV12-3 or TRBV12-4 with TRBJ2-5, with D maybe TRBD2 (7 bases). The length of the CDR3 is 15 residues. Trimming removed 6 bases at V and 5 bases at J, with 19 bases between.

V is TRBV30 and J is TRBJ2-3; 7 nucleotides line up with TRBD1. Germline lookup yields CDR1 GTSNPN and CDR2 SVGIG (reference sequence). CDR3 size: 11 residues. J gave up 9 bases and V 5 bases, and 5 bases lay outside the gene matches. The CDR3 region has the DNA TGTGCCTGGGAGACAGGGACCACGCAGTATTTT. It codes for CAWETGTTQYF.

The gene calls are TRBV7-2 and TRBJ1-2; D possibly corresponds to TRBD1 (6 bases). The V gene lost 2 bases and the J gene lost 6 bases, with 10 bases spanning the gap. In germline, CDR1 is SGHTA, CDR2 FQGNSA. The CDR3 covers 13 residues. CDR3 sequence reads: CASSLWGLDGYTF. For the CDR3, the DNA is TGTGCCAGCAGCTTATGGGGGCTGGATGGCTACACCTTC.

This clonotype was seen more than once but under ten times. The genes are TRBV5-1 and TRBJ2-7; D unclear. CDR3 length equals 14 residues. V was pared by 1 base and J by 3 bases, with 11 bases between. Looked up from germline, CDR1 is SGHRS and CDR2 is YFSETQ. CDR3 loop: CASSLKPGDYEQYF. CDR3 nucleotides: TGCGCCAGCAGCTTGAAGCCGGGCGACTACGAGCAGTACTTC.

This chain links TRBV29-1 with TRBJ2-1; 7 nucleotides line up with TRBD2. CDR3 length: 15 amino acids. V lost 4 bases, J lost 4 bases, and 10 bases stayed unmatched. Per the germline V gene, CDR1 is SQVTM and CDR2 is ANQGSEA. The CDR3, as DNA: TGCAGCGTTGCAGGGCGGGAGAGGCTTTACAATGAGCAGTTCTTC. Translated, it gives CSVAGRERLYNEQFF.

This rearrangement joins TRBV7-9 to TRBJ2-7; D remains unclear. This CDR3 contains 13 residues. V dropped 3 bases and J dropped 1 base, with 7 bases sitting between them. From germline, CDR1 is SEHNR and CDR2 FQNEAQ (reference sequence). CDR3 protein: CASSFAFSYEQYF. The DNA for the CDR3 is TGTGCCAGCAGCTTTGCCTTTTCCTACGAGCAGTACTTC.

A few counts support this clonotype. This chain connects TRBV5-1 to TRBJ2-3; 10 bases line up with TRBD2. CDR3 length: 18 residues. V shed 5 bases, J shed 2 bases, and the junction held 14 bases outside the gene matches. The germline gives CDR1 SGHRS, CDR2 YFSETQ. CDR3 nucleotides: TGCGCCAGCAGGAAACCAACCGGACTAGCGGACACCACAGATACGCAGTATTTT. Translation gives CASRKPTGLADTTDTQYF. Full variable domain (missing parts from reference TRBV5-1 and TRBJ2-3): KAGVTQTPRYLIKTRGQQVTLSCSPISGHRSVSWYQQTPGQGLQFLFEYFSETQRNKGNFPGRFSGRQFSNSRSEMNVSTLELGDSALYLCASRKPTGLADTTDTQYFGPGTRLTVL.

The chain is built from TRBV28 and TRBJ2-7; 8 bases map to TRBD1. Looked up from germline, CDR1 is MDHEN and CDR2 is SYDVKM. Unmatched junction bases numbered 8, after V lost 5 bases and J lost 2 bases. This CDR3 is built from 15 residues. The CDR3 protein is CASSPTRQGTYEQYF. The CDR3 coding sequence is TGTGCCAGCAGTCCGACCCGACAGGGGACCTACGAGCAGTACTTC.

The chain is built from TRBV30 and TRBJ1-1; a possible D gene is TRBD1 (5 bases). The germline V gene encodes CDR1 GTSNPN and CDR2 SVGIG (reference sequence). The V gene lost 3 bases and the J gene lost 0 bases, with 8 bases spanning the gap. The CDR3 has 13 amino acids. The CDR3 sequence: CAWRGHLNTEAFF. The CDR3 DNA is TGTGCCTGGAGAGGACACCTGAACACTGAAGCTTTCTTT.

In DNA, the CDR3 is TGTGCCAGCAGCCAAGAGGCCGATAATTCACCCCTCCACTTT. It yields the protein CASSQEADNSPLHF. J is TRBJ1-6 and V is TRBV3-1, with D hard to call. The V gene's germline CDR1 is LGHDT and CDR2 YNNKEL (reference sequence). The CDR3 contains 14 residues. Between the trimmed V and J ends, which lost 0 bases and 5 bases, there was a span of 5 bases.

This clonotype was counted a few times. This chain joins TRBV9 and TRBJ1-1; perhaps TRBD1 as D (5 bases). The germline V gene encodes CDR1 SGDLS and CDR2 YYNGEE. The CDR3 has 13 amino acids. V was cut by 8 bases and J by 3 bases, with 14 bases left in between. DNA for the CDR3: TGTGCCAGTGTTCCACAGGTTGACACTGAAGCTTTCTTT. As protein: CASVPQVDTEAFF.

Here the CDR3 DNA reads TGCAGTGCTAGAGATACTCTGCCGTATGGCTACACCTTC. Translated, it gives CSARDTLPYGYTF. The V gene is TRBV20-1, the J gene TRBJ1-2; D gene uncertain. Germline values: CDR1 DFQATT, CDR2 SNEGSKA (reference sequence). The CDR3 covers 13 residues. Trimming removed 0 bases at V and 5 bases at J, with 10 bases between.

The table lists this clonotype with many counts. J is TRBJ1-1 and V is TRBV5-1, with D tentatively TRBD1 (6 bases). The CDR3 runs to 14 residues. Germline CDR1 SGHRS, CDR2 YFSETQ. Trimming took 6 bases from V and 3 from J, leaving 15 bases between them. Here the CDR3 DNA reads TGCGCCAGCACAAAGGGGGAGACAGACACTGAAGCTTTCTTT. Residues: CASTKGETDTEAFF.

The genes are TRBV10-3 and TRBJ2-7, with TRBD2 as a possible D gene (6 bases). In germline, CDR1 is ENHRY, CDR2 SYGVKD. V was pared by 5 bases and J by 1 base, with 15 bases between. CDR3 size: 15 residues. In nucleotides, the CDR3 is TGTGCCATCAGTTTAAAGATTAGCGGTTCCTACGAGCAGTACTTC. Encoded protein: CAISLKISGSYEQYF.

This clonotype was recorded at least ten times. This sequence joins TRBV6-5 and TRBJ1-2; 8 nucleotides line up with TRBD1. This CDR3 is built from 12 residues. Trimming at V came to 5 bases and at J to 10 bases, leaving 6 bases not matched to a gene. CDR1 is MNHEY, CDR2 SVGAGI, per germline. CDR3 DNA: TGTGCCAGCAGTCAGGGGGCGCTTGCCTACACCTTC. It encodes CASSQGALAYTF.

V gene TRBV4-3 combines with J gene TRBJ2-3; possibly TRBD2 for D (5 bases). V lost 0 bases and J lost 5, with 18 bases in between. CDR3 length: 17 residues. Germline lookup yields CDR1 LGHNA and CDR2 YSLEER. The chain's CDR3 is CASSQEWAGMLGDTQYF. As DNA, the CDR3 is TGCGCCAGCAGCCAAGAATGGGCCGGGATGTTGGGAGATACGCAGTATTTT.

This clonotype was observed at least ten times. The chain carries TRBV27 and TRBJ2-7; 8 bases are shared with TRBD2. Germline loops: CDR1 MNHEY, CDR2 SMNVEV (reference sequence). The CDR3 sequence is 13 residues long. V gave up 5 bases and J gave up 6 bases; unmatched junction bases: 6. The CDR3 sequence: CASSPGLAGEQYF. The CDR3 DNA follows: TGTGCCAGCAGTCCCGGACTAGCCGGCGAGCAGTACTTC.